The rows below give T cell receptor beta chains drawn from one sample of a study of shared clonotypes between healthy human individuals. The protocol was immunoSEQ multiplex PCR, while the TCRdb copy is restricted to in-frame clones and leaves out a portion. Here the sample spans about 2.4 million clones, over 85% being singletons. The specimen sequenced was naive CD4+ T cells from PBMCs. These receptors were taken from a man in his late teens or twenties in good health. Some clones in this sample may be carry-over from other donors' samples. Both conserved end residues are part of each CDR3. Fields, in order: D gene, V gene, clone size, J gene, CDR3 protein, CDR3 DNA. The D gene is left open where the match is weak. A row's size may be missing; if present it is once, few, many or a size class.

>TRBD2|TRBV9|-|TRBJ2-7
CASSAGRQGRYEQYF
TGTGCCAGCAGCGCCGGGAGGCAGGGTCGTTACGAGCAGTACTTC
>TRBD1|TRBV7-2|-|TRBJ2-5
CASSFSRTGGETQYF
TGTGCCAGCAGCTTTTCCCGCACAGGGGGAGAGACCCAGTACTTC
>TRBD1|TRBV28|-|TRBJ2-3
CASPPTQGGTDTQYF
TGTGCCAGCCCACCGACGCAGGGGGGCACAGATACGCAGTATTTT
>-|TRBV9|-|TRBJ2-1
CASSEQIYNEQFF
TGTGCCAGCAGCGAACAGATTTACAATGAGCAGTTCTTC
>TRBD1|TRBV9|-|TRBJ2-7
CASSDHWDRVNEQYF
TGTGCCAGCAGCGATCATTGGGACAGGGTTAACGAGCAGTACTTC
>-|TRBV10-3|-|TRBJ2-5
CAISRDSPETQYF
TGTGCCATCAGCCGGGACTCCCCGGAGACCCAGTACTTC
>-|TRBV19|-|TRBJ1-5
CASSIPRASNQPQHF
TGTGCCAGTAGTATCCCGCGGGCTAGCAATCAGCCCCAGCATTTT
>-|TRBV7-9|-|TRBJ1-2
CASSWLGGMDYGYTF
TGTGCCAGCAGCTGGCTCGGAGGGATGGACTATGGCTACACCTTC
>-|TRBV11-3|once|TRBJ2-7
CASSFRPSYEQYF
TGTGCCAGCAGCTTTCGACCAAGCTACGAGCAGTACTTC
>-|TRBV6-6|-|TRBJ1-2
CASRTTGGYGYTF
TGTGCCAGCAGAACGACGGGCGGCTATGGCTACACCTTC
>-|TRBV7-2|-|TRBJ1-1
CASSLFAEAFF
TGTGCCAGCAGCTTATTTGCTGAAGCTTTCTTT
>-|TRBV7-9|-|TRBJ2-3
CASSLARGTQYF
TGTGCCAGCAGCTTAGCCCGGGGTACGCAGTATTTT
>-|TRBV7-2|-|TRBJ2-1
CASSPRLALKNNEHFF
TGTGCCAGCAGCCCGAGGCTGGCTTTAAAGAACAATGAGCATTTCTTC
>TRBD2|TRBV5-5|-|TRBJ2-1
CASSLRATSGSNEQFF
TGTGCCAGCAGCTTGCGAGCGACTAGCGGGAGCAATGAGCAGTTCTTC
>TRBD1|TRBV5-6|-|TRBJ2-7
CASSLDGTGTYEQYF
TGTGCCAGCAGCTTAGACGGGACAGGGACCTACGAGCAGTACTTC
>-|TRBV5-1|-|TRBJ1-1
CASSLRAPNTEAFF
TGCGCCAGCAGCCTACGGGCGCCGAACACTGAAGCTTTCTTT
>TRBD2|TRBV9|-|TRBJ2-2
CASSVDPGLAGVTGELFF
TGTGCCAGCAGCGTCGATCCGGGACTAGCGGGAGTCACCGGGGAGCTGTTTTTT
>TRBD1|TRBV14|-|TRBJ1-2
CASSRSTGEYGYTF
TGTGCCAGCAGCCGGTCGACAGGGGAGTATGGCTACACCTTC
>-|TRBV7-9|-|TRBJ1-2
CASSRDGYYGYTF
TGTGCCAGCAGTAGGGACGGCTACTATGGCTACACCTTC
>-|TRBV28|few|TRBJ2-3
CASSLTDTQYF
TGTGCCAGCAGTCTCACAGATACGCAGTATTTT
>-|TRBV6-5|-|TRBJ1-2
CASTPTQTGYYGYTF
TGTGCCAGCACCCCCACGCAGACAGGCTACTATGGCTACACCTTC
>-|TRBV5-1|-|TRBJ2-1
CASSSTRRVRDEQFF
TGCGCCAGCAGCTCGACGCGGAGAGTGAGGGATGAGCAGTTCTTC
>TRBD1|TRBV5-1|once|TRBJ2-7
CASSPRDRVAYEQYF
TGCGCCAGCAGCCCCCGGGACAGGGTGGCCTACGAGCAGTACTTC
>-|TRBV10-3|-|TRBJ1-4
CAISESGPETNNEKLFF
TGTGCCATCAGTGAGTCGGGACCCGAGACAAATAATGAAAAACTGTTTTTT
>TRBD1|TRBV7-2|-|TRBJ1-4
CASSLQGAPNEKLFF
TGTGCCAGCAGCCTCCAGGGGGCGCCTAATGAAAAACTGTTTTTT
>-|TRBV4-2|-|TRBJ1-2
CASSQDAGGTGGYTF
TGTGCCAGCAGCCAAGATGCGGGGGGCACGGGGGGCTACACCTTC
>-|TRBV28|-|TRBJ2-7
CASNTPSRVAPYEQYF
TGTGCCAGCAACACCCCAAGCCGGGTAGCGCCCTACGAGCAGTACTTC
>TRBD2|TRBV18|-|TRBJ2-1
CASSPRATSGSLNEQFF
TGTGCCAGCTCACCACGGGCGACTAGCGGGAGCCTCAATGAGCAGTTCTTC
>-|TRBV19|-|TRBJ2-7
CASSFIGGEQYF
TGTGCCAGTAGTTTTATCGGAGGCGAGCAGTACTTC
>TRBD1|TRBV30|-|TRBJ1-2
CAWMAGGDYGYTF
TGTGCCTGGATGGCAGGGGGCGACTATGGCTACACCTTC
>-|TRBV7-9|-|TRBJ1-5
CASSIINQPQHF
TGTGCCAGCAGCATAATCAATCAGCCCCAGCATTTT
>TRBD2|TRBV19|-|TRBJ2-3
CASSIGLAELWTDTQYF
TGTGCCAGTAGTATTGGACTAGCGGAATTGTGGACAGATACGCAGTATTTT
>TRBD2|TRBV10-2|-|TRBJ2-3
CASSDPGLAAGTDTQYF
TGCGCCAGCAGTGACCCGGGACTAGCGGCGGGGACAGATACGCAGTATTTT
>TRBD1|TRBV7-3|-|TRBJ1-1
CASSTRQGPRLFF
TGTGCCAGCAGCACCCGACAGGGGCCCCGTTTATTCTTT
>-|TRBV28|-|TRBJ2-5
CASSLGASLQETQYF
TGTGCCAGCAGTTTAGGGGCTAGCCTTCAAGAGACCCAGTACTTC
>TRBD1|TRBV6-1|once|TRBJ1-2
CASLNPDRGGYTF
TGTGCCAGCTTGAATCCCGACAGGGGTGGCTACACCTTC
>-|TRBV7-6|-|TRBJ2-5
CASSAGIQETQYF
TGTGCCAGCAGCGCCGGTATCCAAGAGACCCAGTACTTC
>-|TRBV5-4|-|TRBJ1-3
CASSLRGTGNTIYF
TGTGCCAGCAGCTTGAGGGGAACTGGAAACACCATATATTTT
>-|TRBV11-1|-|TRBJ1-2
CASRDRSYGYTF
TGTGCCAGCAGAGACAGGAGTTATGGCTACACCTTC
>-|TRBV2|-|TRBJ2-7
CASRKTATYEQYF
TGTGCCAGCAGGAAGACTGCAACCTACGAGCAGTACTTC